This passage covers 5 T cell receptor beta chains from one sample sequenced in a study of T cells in Graves' hyperthyroidism and ophthalmopathy (dated by TCRdb to between 2018 and 2021). The protocol used for the library was multiplex PCR. Instrument used: Illumina HiSeq 2000. The TCR beta CDR3 regions were amplified from the RNA transcripts. The first round of RT-PCR for the TCR CDR3 was performed with the HTBI primer set and the Qiagen OneStep RT-PCR kit. TCRdb handled the public reads itself, with Q25 trimming in fastp and clone calling in MiXCR, and kept productive beta chains. Every entry covers one CDR3 protein and lists the most common genes and DNA from its rows. This sample has a few hundred thousand distinct CDR3 sequences in its table, and approximately 14% of those were observed once. The leading ten clones occupy around a fifth of the sample. Sequencing was performed on blood. The source of these receptors is a woman in her thirties with Graves' ophthalmopathy.

In its sample, this clonotype was seen many times. The chain employs TRBV20-1 and TRBJ2-3, with D tentatively TRBD1 (5 bases). The ends were cut back, 0 bases at V and 4 bases at J, with 17 bases in the middle. This CDR3 has 16 residues. Germline V gene sequence: CDR1 DFQATT, CDR2 SNEGSKA (reference sequence). The CDR3 protein is CSARDQVRASADTQYF. CDR3 nucleotides: TGCAGTGCTAGAGATCAAGTCAGGGCATCGGCAGATACGCAGTATTTT.

This clonotype was counted ten times or more. The chain uses TRBV27 and TRBJ1-2, with D possibly TRBD1 on 5 matching bases. Germline values: CDR1 MNHEY, CDR2 SMNVEV (reference sequence). The CDR3 consists of 18 residues. V was cut by 5 bases and J by 7 bases, with 29 bases left in between. CDR3 bases: TGTGCCAGCAGTCCGACCAGGAGAGGGGCGCGGGGTGATGGTGGCTACACCTTC. Its protein is CASSPTRRGARGDGGYTF.

The sample holds a few counts of this clonotype. This chain links TRBV4-1 with TRBJ1-4; D might be TRBD1 (5 bases). This CDR3 region has 14 residues. V lost 7 bases and J lost 7, with 16 bases in between. The V gene's germline CDR1 is MGHRA and CDR2 YSYEKL. The CDR3 region has the DNA TGCGCCAGCACCAAGGGGCCATTCGGTGAAAAACTGTTTTTT. It encodes CASTKGPFGEKLFF.

This clonotype was counted many times. The rearrangement links TRBV18 to TRBJ1-2; no reliable D call. This CDR3 has 14 residues. Trimming took 0 bases from V and 8 from J, leaving 13 bases between them. Germline V gives CDR1 KGHSH, CDR2 LQKENI. The CDR3, as DNA: TGTGCCAGCTCACCACCGTCTTTGTTTCAGGGCTACACCTTC. Translating it yields CASSPPSLFQGYTF.

This clonotype has a count of ten or more. The V gene is TRBV9, the J gene TRBJ2-3; D is possibly TRBD1 or TRBD2 (6 bases each). Germline V gene sequence: CDR1 SGDLS, CDR2 YYNGEE. CDR3 length: 17 amino acids. Trimming took off 4 bases at V and 5 bases at J, with 23 bases between the two ends. This CDR3 reads CASSPHGGGRKGDTQYF. CDR3 nucleotide sequence: TGTGCCAGCAGCCCTCACGGGGGCGGACGAAAAGGAGATACGCAGTATTTT.